The entry that follows covers one TCR beta chain sequence. Its antigen is unknown. Trimming stripped 4 bases from V and 7 bases from J, with 14 bases between. The germline CDR1 and CDR2 sequences are MNHEY and SVGEGT. CDR3 length: 13 amino acids. This sample is part of a study of T cell responses to AZD1222 COVID-19 vaccine. Overall study: Second-dose intervals near 4 or 12 weeks were combined.

This table comes from immunoSEQ multiplex PCR, and its TCRdb copy is limited to in-frame clones, with some not included. The sample shows approximately 70,000 clones, 84% of them seen only once. Whole-study findings and limits: The study sampled repertoires only after the peak T cell response. Donors skewed white British and female; clonal diversity was possibly underestimated.

This chain joins TRBV6-2 or TRBV6-3 and TRBJ2-7; D might be TRBD2 (5 bases). The clonotype originates from an adult in good health. Sample: peripheral blood, taken on day 0 of AZD1222 vaccination. In DNA, the CDR3 is TGTGCCAGCAGTTGGACTCCGCTGGTAGAGCAGTACTTC. It encodes CASSWTPLVEQYF.